These 9 T cell receptor beta chains were all obtained from the same sample, sequenced in a study of cytomegalovirus exposure and HLA in healthy donors. Use of 60 Vbeta and 13 Jbeta primers characterized the PCR. Here immunoSEQ multiplex PCR was the method, and the copy in TCRdb shows in-frame clones only, minus some. The data hold approximately 150,000 clones, with around 67% observed a single time. The sequencing sample was made of PBMCs. These receptors were collected from a woman aged 18-29 years in good health and CMV-seropositive.

V usage is TRBV4-1 and J usage is TRBJ2-3, with 14 bases matching TRBD2. Germline-derived CDR1 and CDR2 are MGHRA and YSYEKL. The CDR3 contains 18 residues. Losses at the gene ends were 6 bases for V and 0 bases for J; bases not matched to a gene: 8. CDR3 DNA sequence: TGCGCCAGCAGGTCTTGGACTAGCGGGAGGTTCAGCACAGATACGCAGTATTTT. Translating gives CASRSWTSGRFSTDTQYF.

This clone appeared a single time. The chain uses TRBV5-1 and TRBJ1-2; D is undetermined. The germline V and J ends were trimmed by 4 bases and 1 base, with 8 bases remaining between them. CDR1 SGHRS and CDR2 YFSETQ come from the germline V gene. This CDR3 region has 13 residues. The CDR3 sequence is CASSPRNNYGYTF. The CDR3 nucleotides read TGCGCCAGCAGCCCGAGGAATAACTATGGCTACACCTTC.

This clone was seen more than once but under ten times. V and J are TRBV7-6 and TRBJ1-3; TRBD1 aligns across 9 bases. There are 16 residues in the CDR3. In germline, CDR1 is SGHVS, CDR2 FNYEAQ. J gave up 7 bases and V 3 bases, and 10 bases lay outside the gene matches. The CDR3 DNA reads TGTGCCAGCAGCTTGGACAGGGGAACATTAGGGAACACCATATATTTT. Translated, it gives CASSLDRGTLGNTIYF. Full variable domain (remainder filled in from reference TRBV7-6 and TRBJ1-3): GAGVSQSPRYKVTKRGQDVALRCDPISGHVSLYWYRQALGQGPEFLTYFNYEAQQDKSGLPNDRFSAERPEGSISTLTIQRTEQRDSAMYRCASSLDRGTLGNTIYFGEGSWLTVV.

This clone appeared a few times. The chain employs TRBV7-9 and TRBJ1-3; D not resolved. The germline V gene encodes CDR1 SEHNR and CDR2 FQNEAQ (reference sequence). Deletions cut 5 bases from V and 1 base from J, with 12 bases between. CDR3 length: 15 residues. In DNA form, the CDR3 reads TGTGCCAGCAGCGGCGGGTTGGGGTCTGGAAACACCATATATTTT. Amino acid sequence: CASSGGLGSGNTIYF.

The chain carries TRBV21-1 and TRBJ2-2; the table's D call TRBD1 went unverified against the DNA. TRBV21-1 is assigned pseudogene status. The CDR3 has 18 residues. CDR3 nucleotide sequence: TGTGCCAGCAGCAAAGATAGAAGGACAGGAATGAACACCGGGGAGCTGTTTTTT. Amino acids: CASSKDRRTGMNTGELFF.

This clone is a singleton in its sample. The J gene is TRBJ1-5, the V gene TRBV7-8, with D perhaps matching TRBD1 (6 bases). The CDR3 covers 17 residues. The germline V gene encodes CDR1 SGHVS and CDR2 FQNEAQ. V lost 1 base and J 1 base, leaving 14 bases between the germline ends. The CDR3 loop is CASSLGHRVVSNQPQHF. The CDR3 nucleotides are TGTGCCAGCAGCTTAGGTCACAGGGTCGTGAGCAATCAGCCCCAGCATTTT.

Only a few counts were recorded for this clone. This chain uses TRBV13 with TRBJ2-7, with D maybe TRBD2 (5 bases). In germline, CDR1 is PRHDT, CDR2 FYEKMQ (reference sequence). The CDR3 is 14 residues long. V was trimmed by 5 bases and J by 0 bases, leaving 11 bases between them. CDR3: CASSERTASYEQYF. In DNA form, the CDR3 reads TGTGCCAGCAGCGAGCGGACGGCCTCCTACGAGCAGTACTTC.

V is TRBV27 and J is TRBJ2-3; D possibly corresponds to TRBD2 (5 bases). The CDR3 totals 14 residues. The V gene lost 5 bases and the J gene lost 4 bases, with 13 bases spanning the gap. Germline CDR1 and CDR2: MNHEY and SMNVEV (reference sequence). The chain's CDR3 is CASSPIEGADTQYF. The CDR3 bases are TGTGCCAGCAGTCCGATTGAGGGAGCAGATACGCAGTATTTT.

V and J are TRBV2 and TRBJ1-4; weak D call: TRBD1 (5 bases). The CDR3 runs 14 residues. In germline, CDR1 is SNHLY, CDR2 FYNNEI. Trimming took 11 bases from V and 11 from J, leaving 24 bases between them. As DNA, the CDR3 is TGTGCCTCAACTCTATCAGGGCAGGGCAGGAAACTGTTTTTT. This sequence encodes CASTLSGQGRKLFF.